The 14 T cell receptor beta chains below all came from one sample that was sequenced in a study of T cell repertoires in cytomegalovirus infection. One entry per CDR3 protein, called by TCRdb with MiXCR from the reads. This table has over 300,000 distinct CDR3 sequences, roughly a sixth appearing once. The sample consisted of PBMCs. Source of these receptors: a human donor in good health (CMV status not recorded). Some clones in this sample may be carry-over from other donors' samples.

The table lists this clonotype with a few counts. V usage is TRBV24-1 and J usage is TRBJ2-1; 8 nucleotides match TRBD1. Trimming removed 4 bases from V and 5 bases from J; junction bases left unmatched: 9. The germline V gene encodes CDR1 KGHDR and CDR2 SFDVKD. The CDR3 contains 16 residues. The CDR3 is CATSDPRTGSHNEQFF. The CDR3 bases are TGTGCCACCAGTGACCCCCGGACAGGGAGCCACAATGAGCAGTTCTTC.

The chain has TRBV18 and TRBJ2-2; the D call may be TRBD1 or TRBD2 (6 bases each). Germline V gene lookup returns CDR1 KGHSH and CDR2 LQKENI. V was cut by 2 bases and J by 1 base, with 11 bases left in between. There are 16 residues in the CDR3. The CDR3 DNA is TGTGCCAGCTCACCAAGGGGGGACAAGAACACCGGGGAGCTGTTTTTT. The encoded protein is CASSPRGDKNTGELFF.

V and J are TRBV7-2 and TRBJ2-5; possibly TRBD2 for D (7 bases). V was shortened by 2 bases and J by 1 base, with 17 bases between the two germline ends. The germline V gene has CDR1 SGHTA and CDR2 FQGNSA. The CDR3 totals 17 residues. The CDR3 spells CASSLFVAGASQETQYF. CDR3 coding DNA: TGTGCCAGCAGCTTATTTGTGGCGGGGGCCTCCCAAGAGACCCAGTACTTC.

This rearrangement joins TRBV12-3 or TRBV12-4 to TRBJ2-3; TRBD1 matches 7 bases. There are 13 residues in the CDR3. V shed 8 bases and J 2 bases; nucleotides not matched to a gene: 4. CDR3 loop: CASHDRATDTQYF. CDR3 DNA sequence: TGTGCCAGCCATGACAGGGCCACAGATACGCAGTATTTT.

This clonotype was counted a few times. A much bigger clone sits one base away, suggesting this may be a read error. The chain combines TRBV28 with TRBJ1-2; no definite D call. Germline V gene sequence: CDR1 MDHEN, CDR2 SYDVKM. This CDR3 comprises 11 residues. V gave up 4 bases and J gave up 5 bases, with 5 bases separating them. CDR3 sequence reads: CASSWRYGYTF. In DNA, the CDR3 is TGTGCCAGCAGTTGGAGATATGGCTACACCTTC.

This clonotype was seen repeatedly, ten times or more. V is TRBV6-2 or TRBV6-3 and J is TRBJ1-1, with D maybe TRBD1 (5 bases). The CDR3 is made up of 15 amino acids. Trimming pared 4 bases from V and 6 bases from J, leaving 18 bases between. Germline V gene lookup returns CDR1 MNHEY and CDR2 SVGEGT. As DNA, the CDR3 is TGTGCCAGCAGTTCCCCGCGGACCCTGGGGGCTGAAGCTTTCTTT. This gives the protein CASSSPRTLGAEAFF.

Turning to this clonotype: A much larger clone lies a single base off, so this may be a read error. The chain recombines TRBV28 with TRBJ1-1, with 7 positions matching TRBD1. Germline V gives CDR1 MDHEN, CDR2 SYDVKM. The CDR3 has 13 residues. The CDR3 DNA is TGTGCCAGCAGTTTAGACAGGGTTACTGAAGATTTCTTT. This codes for CASSLDRVTEDFF.

This clonotype was seen only once. V gene TRBV4-1 combines with J gene TRBJ2-2, with D unresolved. This CDR3 is built from 12 residues. From germline, CDR1 is MGHRA and CDR2 YSYEKL. The chain's CDR3 is CAGRSNTGELFF. In DNA, the CDR3 is TGCGCAGGACGATCGAACACCGGGGAGCTGTTTTTT.

This clonotype has at least ten counts. The chain combines TRBV28 with TRBJ1-2; a weak D match, TRBD1 (6 bases). The CDR3 has 17 amino acids. Trimming pared 5 bases from V and 1 base from J, leaving 20 bases between. Looked up from germline, CDR1 is MDHEN and CDR2 is SYDVKM. DNA of the CDR3: TGTGCCAGCAGTCTTCAGGGGCTTGGGGCTATTAACTATGGCTACACCTTC. Its translation: CASSLQGLGAINYGYTF.

This clonotype was observed at least ten times. The chain joins TRBV25-1 to TRBJ2-7; 10 bases fit TRBD2. CDR1 and CDR2 (germline): MGHDK, SYGVNS. CDR3 length: 18 amino acids. V trimming: 6 bases; J trimming: 3 bases; junction bases outside the gene matches: 17. CDR3 in amino acids: CASSGGLAGASRLYEQYF. CDR3 in DNA: TGTGCCAGCAGCGGGGGGCTAGCGGGGGCCTCTCGCCTCTACGAGCAGTACTTC.

This chain connects TRBV28 to TRBJ2-7; 9 bases map to TRBD1. CDR3 size: 15 residues. From germline, CDR1 is MDHEN and CDR2 SYDVKM. J was trimmed by 5 bases and V by 6 bases; bases with no gene match: 11. CDR3 sequence: CASSRPRDRDHEQYF. The CDR3 DNA reads as TGTGCCAGCAGCCGTCCTCGGGACAGGGATCACGAGCAGTACTTC.

This clonotype was seen repeatedly, ten times or more. This rearrangement joins TRBV28 to TRBJ1-5, with a tentative D call TRBD1 (5 bases). V lost 7 bases, J lost 2 bases, and 12 bases lay in between. Germline values: CDR1 MDHEN, CDR2 SYDVKM. The CDR3 runs to 14 residues. CDR3 sequence: CASIWGNGNQPQHF. The CDR3 region has the DNA TGTGCCAGCATTTGGGGGAATGGCAATCAGCCCCAGCATTTT.

In its sample, this clonotype was seen many times. The chain joins TRBV7-2 to TRBJ1-1, with D perhaps matching TRBD1 (6 bases). V lost 5 bases, J lost 3 bases, and 10 bases lay in between. The V gene's germline CDR1 is SGHTA and CDR2 FQGNSA. There are 13 residues in the CDR3. DNA for the CDR3: TGTGCCAGCAGCACCAGGGGCCACACTGAAGCTTTCTTT. Translation: CASSTRGHTEAFF.

This chain links TRBV27 with TRBJ2-5, with D unclear. Trimming cost V 2 bases and J 3 bases, with 16 bases left between them. Germline lookup yields CDR1 MNHEY and CDR2 SMNVEV (reference sequence). This CDR3 has 16 amino acids. The CDR3 nucleotides are TGTGCCAGCAGTTTACTAGGAACACTGGCGGAAGAGACCCAGTACTTC. It yields the protein CASSLLGTLAEETQYF.